Shown below are 5 T cell receptor beta chains from a single sample sequenced in a study of blood T cell repertoires in COVID-19. TCRdb's table, derived via immunoSEQ multiplex PCR, lists solely in-frame clones and lacks some. Among about 170,000 clones listed, 83% were seen once. The sequencing input was peripheral blood. These receptors were obtained from a woman aged 80 or older with acute or convalescent COVID-19.

V gene TRBV6-6 combines with J gene TRBJ1-6; weak D call: TRBD1 (6 bases). CDR3 length: 15 residues. The V end was cut by 6 bases, the J end by 8 bases, with 17 bases between. Germline V gene data show CDR1 as MNHNY and CDR2 as SVGAGI (reference sequence). CDR3 bases: TGTGCCAGCAGCCGATACAGGGACGTAGATTCACCCCTCCACTTT. Translation gives CASSRYRDVDSPLHF.

This chain uses TRBV18 with TRBJ1-1; 7 nucleotides align to TRBD1. Germline V gene lookup returns CDR1 KGHSH and CDR2 LQKENI. The V gene end was trimmed by 6 bases and the J gene end by 4 bases; junction bases not matched to a gene: 14. The CDR3 loop spans 16 amino acids. CDR3 amino acids: CASSKLPTGSSTEAFF. CDR3 DNA sequence: TGTGCCAGCTCGAAACTTCCGACAGGGAGTAGCACTGAAGCTTTCTTT.

The chain joins TRBV5-1 to TRBJ2-3; 7 nucleotides align to TRBD1. Germline V gives CDR1 SGHRS, CDR2 YFSETQ. This CDR3 has 16 amino acids. J was trimmed by 2 bases and V by 3 bases; bases with no gene match: 9. The CDR3 sequence is CASSSGGSLNTDTQYF. The CDR3 bases are TGCGCCAGCAGCTCAGGGGGTTCTCTTAACACAGATACGCAGTATTTT.

V is TRBV6-5 and J is TRBJ1-1; no firm D call. Looked up from germline, CDR1 is MNHEY and CDR2 is SVGAGI. Trimming cost V 7 bases and J 2 bases, with 14 bases left between them. The CDR3 sequence is 14 residues long. CDR3 nucleotides: TGTGCCAGCATCCCCCCGAGGCCTAACACTGAAGCTTTCTTT. Translated, it gives CASIPPRPNTEAFF.

V and J are TRBV5-5 and TRBJ2-2; 7 nucleotides match TRBD2. The CDR3 runs to 16 residues. V gave up 1 base and J gave up 0 bases; unmatched junction bases: 3. Germline CDR1 SGHKS, CDR2 YYEKEE (reference sequence). In nucleotides, the CDR3 is TGTGCCAGCAGCTTGCTTAGCGGGTCGAACACCGGGGAGCTGTTTTTT. Translation: CASSLLSGSNTGELFF. Full variable domain (remainder filled in from reference TRBV5-5 and TRBJ2-2): DAGVTQSPTHLIKTRGQQVTLRCSPISGHKSVSWYQQVLGQGPQFIFQYYEKEERGRGNFPDRFSARQFPNYSSELNVNALLLGDSALYLCASSLLSGSNTGELFFGEGSRLTVL.